Given below is one T cell receptor (beta chain) in context. The sample comes from a study of blood T cell repertoires in COVID-19. Looking at the study overall: Whether acute or convalescent, the COVID-19 samples came from the United States, Italy and Spain. T cells, B-cell-depleted T cells, or PBMCs provided the cDNA or gDNA that served as material.

Germline V gene sequence: CDR1 SGHRS, CDR2 YFSETQ. The CDR3 extends over 15 amino acids. V lost 5 bases, J lost 9 bases, and 12 bases stayed unmatched. Profiled with immunoSEQ multiplex PCR; TCRdb holds only in-frame clones, not every one. This table holds about 350,000 clones, roughly 87% found once. The V gene is TRBV5-1, the J gene TRBJ2-1, with 9 bases aligning to TRBD1. Sequences were obtained from PBMCs or T cells enriched from blood (not recorded which). The origin of this receptor is a woman aged 30 to 39 who had recovered from COVID-19. CDR3 region: CASSTGQGTLGEQFF. CDR3 DNA: TGCGCCAGCAGTACGGGACAGGGCACTTTAGGTGAGCAGTTCTTC.